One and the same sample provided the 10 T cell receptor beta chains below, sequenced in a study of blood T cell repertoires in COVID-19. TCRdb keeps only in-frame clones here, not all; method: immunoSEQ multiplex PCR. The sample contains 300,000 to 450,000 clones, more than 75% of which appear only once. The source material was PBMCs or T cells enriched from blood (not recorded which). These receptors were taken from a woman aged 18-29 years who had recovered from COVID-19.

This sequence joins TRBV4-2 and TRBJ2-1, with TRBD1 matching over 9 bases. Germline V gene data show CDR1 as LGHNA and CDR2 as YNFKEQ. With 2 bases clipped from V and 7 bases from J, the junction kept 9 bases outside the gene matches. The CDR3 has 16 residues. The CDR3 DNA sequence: TGTGCCAGCAGCCAACAAACAGGGGGCGCAAGGAATGAGCAGTTCTTC. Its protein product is CASSQQTGGARNEQFF.

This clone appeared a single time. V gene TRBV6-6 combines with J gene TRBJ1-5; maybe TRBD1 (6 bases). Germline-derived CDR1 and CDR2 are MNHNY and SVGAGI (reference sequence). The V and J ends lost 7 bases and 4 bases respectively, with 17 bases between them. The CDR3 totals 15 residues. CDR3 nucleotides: TGTGCCAGCACCATTACGGGGGGCCTAAATCAGCCCCAGCATTTT. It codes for CASTITGGLNQPQHF.

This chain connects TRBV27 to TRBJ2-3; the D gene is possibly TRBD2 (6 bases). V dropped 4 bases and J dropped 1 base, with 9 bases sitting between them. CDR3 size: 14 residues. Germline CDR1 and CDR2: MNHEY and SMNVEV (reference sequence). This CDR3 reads CASSSERGTDTQYF. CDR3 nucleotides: TGTGCCAGCAGTTCGGAGCGGGGCACAGATACGCAGTATTTT.

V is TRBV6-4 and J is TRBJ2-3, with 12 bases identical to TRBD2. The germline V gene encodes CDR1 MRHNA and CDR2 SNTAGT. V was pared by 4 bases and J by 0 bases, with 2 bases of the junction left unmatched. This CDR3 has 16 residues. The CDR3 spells CASSGGTSGSTDTQYF. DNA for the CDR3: TGTGCCAGCAGTGGAGGGACTAGCGGGAGCACAGATACGCAGTATTTT.

CDR3 residues: CASSRDRALNTEAFF. CDR3 DNA: TGTGCCAGCTCGCGGGACAGGGCATTGAACACTGAAGCTTTCTTT. The chain uses TRBV18 and TRBJ1-1; TRBD1 matches at 9 bases. The CDR3 contains 15 residues. J was trimmed by 0 bases and V by 6 bases; bases with no gene match: 5. Germline V gives CDR1 KGHSH, CDR2 LQKENI.

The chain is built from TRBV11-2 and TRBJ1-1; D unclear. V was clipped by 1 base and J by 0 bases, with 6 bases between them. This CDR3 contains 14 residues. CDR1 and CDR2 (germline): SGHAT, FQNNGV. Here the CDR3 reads CASSLGLLNTEAFF. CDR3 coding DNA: TGTGCCAGCAGCTTAGGTCTATTGAACACTGAAGCTTTCTTT.

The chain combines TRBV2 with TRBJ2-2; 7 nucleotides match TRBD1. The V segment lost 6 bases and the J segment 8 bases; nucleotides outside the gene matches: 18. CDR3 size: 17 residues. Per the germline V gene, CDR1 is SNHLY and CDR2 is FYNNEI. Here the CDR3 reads CASSPDVRGFSDGELFF. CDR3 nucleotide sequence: TGTGCCAGCAGCCCCGACGTCAGGGGGTTTTCGGATGGGGAGCTGTTTTTT.

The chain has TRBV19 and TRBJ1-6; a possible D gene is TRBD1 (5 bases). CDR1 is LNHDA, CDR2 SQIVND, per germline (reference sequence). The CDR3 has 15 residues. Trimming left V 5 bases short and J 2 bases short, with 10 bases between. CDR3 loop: CASSLDMPYNSPLHF. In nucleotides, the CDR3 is TGTGCCAGTAGTCTGGACATGCCCTATAATTCACCCCTCCACTTT.

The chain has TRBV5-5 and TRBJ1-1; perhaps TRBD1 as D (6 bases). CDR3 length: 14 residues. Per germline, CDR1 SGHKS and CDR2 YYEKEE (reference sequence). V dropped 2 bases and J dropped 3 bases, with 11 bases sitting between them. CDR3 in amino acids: CASSLQGLDTEAFF. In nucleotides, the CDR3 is TGTGCCAGCAGCTTACAGGGTCTAGACACTGAAGCTTTCTTT.

CDR3 coding DNA: TGTGCCAGCAGCCCGGAGGGACAGACTCAAGAGACCCAGTACTTC. This translates into CASSPEGQTQETQYF. This chain connects TRBV7-9 to TRBJ2-5; weak D call: TRBD1 (7 bases). The CDR3 covers 15 residues. Trimming removed 5 bases from V and 2 bases from J, with 15 bases in between. Germline loops: CDR1 SEHNR, CDR2 FQNEAQ (reference sequence).